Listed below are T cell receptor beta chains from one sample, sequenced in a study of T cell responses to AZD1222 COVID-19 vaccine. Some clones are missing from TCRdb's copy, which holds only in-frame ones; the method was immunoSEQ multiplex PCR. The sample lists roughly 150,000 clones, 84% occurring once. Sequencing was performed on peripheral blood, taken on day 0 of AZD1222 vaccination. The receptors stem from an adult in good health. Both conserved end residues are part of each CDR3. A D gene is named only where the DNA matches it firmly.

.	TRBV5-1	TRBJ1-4	TGCGCCAGCAGCAGTGAGGGAGGCCGAAATGAAAAACTGTTTTTT	CASSSEGGRNEKLFF
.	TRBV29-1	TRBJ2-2	TGCAGCGTTGTCACCTCGGATTCGAACACCGGGGAGCTGTTTTTT	CSVVTSDSNTGELFF
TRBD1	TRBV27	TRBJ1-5	TGTGCCAGCAGTCCAGGGACAGGGGGCATCAGGGCAGATCAGCCCCAGCATTTT	CASSPGTGGIRADQPQHF
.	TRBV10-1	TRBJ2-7	TGCGCCAGCAGCCACCCGGGGGACCCACGGCAGTACTTC	CASSHPGDPRQYF
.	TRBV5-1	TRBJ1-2	TGCGCCAGCAGCTTGGATCCTCCTAACTATGGCTACACCTTC	CASSLDPPNYGYTF
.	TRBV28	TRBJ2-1	TGTGCCAGCTATACAGGGTTTCGCTCCTACAATGAGCAGTTCTTC	CASYTGFRSYNEQFF
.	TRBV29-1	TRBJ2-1	TGCAGCGTAGACTCCTGGGAAGGCCTTAGTGAGCAGTTCTTC	CSVDSWEGLSEQFF
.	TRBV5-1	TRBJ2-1	TGCGCCAGCAGCTTGGTCCGAAATGAGCAGTTCTTC	CASSLVRNEQFF
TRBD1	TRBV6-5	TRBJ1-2	TGTGCCAGCAGACCCGGACAGGGGGCAGACTATGGCTACACCTTC	CASRPGQGADYGYTF
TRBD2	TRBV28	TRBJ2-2	TGTGCCATCTCGGGAGGGATTACGAACACCGGGGAGCTGTTTTTT	CAISGGITNTGELFF
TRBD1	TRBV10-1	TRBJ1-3	TGCGCCAGACACTATTGGACAGGGAGGCGTTCTGGAAACACCATATATTTT	CARHYWTGRRSGNTIYF
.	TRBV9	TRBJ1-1	TGTGCCAGCAGCGTAGAGGTGAACACTGAAGCTTTCTTT	CASSVEVNTEAFF
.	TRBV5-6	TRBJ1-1	TGTGCCAGCAGCCGTGATCGATCAATCAGGGGAGCTTTCTTT	CASSRDRSIRGAFF
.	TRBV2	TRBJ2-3	TGTGCCAGGGGCCCCGGGGGAAGCACAGATACGCAGTATTTT	CARGPGGSTDTQYF
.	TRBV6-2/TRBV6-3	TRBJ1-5	TGTGCCAGCAGTTACTCAATCCAGCCCCAGCATTTT	CASSYSIQPQHF
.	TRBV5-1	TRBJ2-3	TGCGCCAGCAGCTTTGAACAGGGCTGGGGCACAGATACGCAGTATTTT	CASSFEQGWGTDTQYF
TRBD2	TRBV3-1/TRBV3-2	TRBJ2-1	TGTGCCAGCAGCGAGGAGCGGGGGGGCCTGGATGAGCAGTTCTTC	CASSEERGGLDEQFF
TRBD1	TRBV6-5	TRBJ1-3	TGTGCCAGCAGTTTAAGACAGGGGGACACCATATATTTT	CASSLRQGDTIYF